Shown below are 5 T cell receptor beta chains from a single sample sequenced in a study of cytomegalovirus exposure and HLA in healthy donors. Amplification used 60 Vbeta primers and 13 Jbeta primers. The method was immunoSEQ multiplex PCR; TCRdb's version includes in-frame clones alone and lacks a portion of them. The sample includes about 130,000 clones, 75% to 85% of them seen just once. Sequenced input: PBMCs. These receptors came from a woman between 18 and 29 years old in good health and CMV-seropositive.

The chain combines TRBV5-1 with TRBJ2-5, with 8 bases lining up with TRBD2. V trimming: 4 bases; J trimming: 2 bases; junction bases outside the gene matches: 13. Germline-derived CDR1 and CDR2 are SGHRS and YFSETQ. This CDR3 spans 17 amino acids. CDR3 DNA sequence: TGCGCCAGCAGCCCTGGAACGGGCGGGGGGCGGCAAGAGACCCAGTACTTC. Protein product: CASSPGTGGGRQETQYF. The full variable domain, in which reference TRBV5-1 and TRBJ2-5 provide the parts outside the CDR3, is KAGVTQTPRYLIKTRGQQVTLSCSPISGHRSVSWYQQTPGQGLQFLFEYFSETQRNKGNFPGRFSGRQFSNSRSEMNVSTLELGDSALYLCASSPGTGGGRQETQYFGPGTRLLVL.

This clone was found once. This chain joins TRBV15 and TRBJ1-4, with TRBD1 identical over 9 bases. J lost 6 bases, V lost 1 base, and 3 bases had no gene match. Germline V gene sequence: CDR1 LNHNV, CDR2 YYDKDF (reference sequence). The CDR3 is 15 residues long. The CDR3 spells CATSRGGTGYEKLFF. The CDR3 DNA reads TGTGCCACCAGCAGAGGGGGGACAGGGTATGAAAAACTGTTTTTT.

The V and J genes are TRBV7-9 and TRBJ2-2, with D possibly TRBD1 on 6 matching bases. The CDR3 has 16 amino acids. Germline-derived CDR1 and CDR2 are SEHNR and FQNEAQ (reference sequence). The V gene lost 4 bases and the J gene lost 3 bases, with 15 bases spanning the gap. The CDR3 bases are TGTGCCAGCAGCTCCACGGCTGGGGGCGACACCGGGGAGCTGTTTTTT. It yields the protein CASSSTAGGDTGELFF.

CDR3 DNA: TGTGCCAGCAGCCCCGGGACTGGGGTAAAGAACACCGGGGAGCTGTTTTTT. Translating it yields CASSPGTGVKNTGELFF. The chain employs TRBV9 and TRBJ2-2, with D tentatively TRBD2 (6 bases). V dropped 4 bases and J dropped 1 base, with 17 bases sitting between them. The CDR3 runs 17 residues. In germline, CDR1 is SGDLS, CDR2 YYNGEE.

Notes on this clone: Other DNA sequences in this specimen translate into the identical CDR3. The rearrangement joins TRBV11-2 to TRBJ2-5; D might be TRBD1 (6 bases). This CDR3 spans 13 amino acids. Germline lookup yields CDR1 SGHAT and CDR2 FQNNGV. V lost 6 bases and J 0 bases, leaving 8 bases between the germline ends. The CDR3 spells CASSRGNQETQYF. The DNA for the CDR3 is TGTGCCAGCAGTAGGGGGAACCAAGAGACCCAGTACTTC.